This TCR beta chain emerged from a study of shared clonotypes between healthy human individuals. Overall study results and limits: Deeper or shallower sequencing was expected to change how clonotypes are shared among donors. Several donors showed sharing of roughly 5% of naive CD4 clonotypes. The generation probabilities recorded for non-shared clonotypes fell below those of clonotypes shared by all four donors.

On this clone itself: Its specificity is unknown.

It was into CD45RA+ naive and CD45RA-negative memory subsets that the CD4+ cells were split. Sequencing was performed with immunoSEQ multiplex PCR; in TCRdb, only in-frame clones are kept and a portion is missing. Among 2 million to 2.5 million clones listed, nearly 97% were seen once. Germline V gene sequence: CDR1 ENHRY, CDR2 SYGVKD. This CDR3 contains 18 residues. The V segment lost 6 bases and the J segment 0 bases; nucleotides outside the gene matches: 10. The receptor was isolated from a man aged 18 to 29 in good health. The specimen sequenced was naive CD4+ T cells sorted from blood. The subset is: CD45RA+ positively selected. The chain links TRBV10-3 to TRBJ2-2; TRBD1 aligns across 10 bases. The CDR3 bases are TGTGCCATCAGCAGGACAGGGGGACTTACCTCGAACACCGGGGAGCTGTTTTTT. Amino acid sequence: CAISRTGGLTSNTGELFF.